These T cell receptor beta chains were read from a single sample in a study of cytomegalovirus exposure and HLA in healthy donors. Profiling relied on immunoSEQ multiplex PCR, and the TCRdb table lists in-frame clones only, not all of them. The sample has around 230,000 clones; 70% to 90% are singletons. What was sequenced was PBMCs. The receptors were gathered from a girl aged 2 to 9 in good health and CMV-seronegative. The CDR3 runs from the conserved cysteine through the conserved F or W. The D gene is left open where the match is weak. The listing skips clone size in some rows; elsewhere it reads once, few, many or a size class.

v_call: TRBV6-1; j_call: TRBJ2-1; clone_size: -; d_call: TRBD2; cdr3_aa: CASSVTSGGANEQFF; cdr3_nt: TGTGCCAGCAGTGTAACTAGCGGGGGGGCCAATGAGCAGTTCTTC
v_call: TRBV19; j_call: TRBJ2-6; clone_size: -; d_call: TRBD1; cdr3_aa: CASSIDLTGGYSGANVLTF; cdr3_nt: TGTGCCAGTAGTATAGATCTCACAGGGGGGTACTCTGGGGCCAACGTCCTGACTTTC
v_call: TRBV7-2; j_call: TRBJ2-1; clone_size: -; d_call: TRBD2; cdr3_aa: CASSQRGGSYNEQFF; cdr3_nt: TGTGCCAGCAGCCAGCGGGGGGGGTCCTACAATGAGCAGTTCTTC
v_call: TRBV2; j_call: TRBJ2-1; clone_size: -; d_call: -; cdr3_aa: CAGRSRPYNEQFF; cdr3_nt: TGTGCTGGGAGGAGTCGCCCTTACAATGAGCAGTTCTTC
v_call: TRBV5-4; j_call: TRBJ2-1; clone_size: once; d_call: TRBD2; cdr3_aa: CASSLVSQLAGGGEQFF; cdr3_nt: TGTGCCAGCAGCTTGGTATCCCAACTAGCGGGAGGAGGTGAGCAGTTCTTC
v_call: TRBV27; j_call: TRBJ1-1; clone_size: -; d_call: -; cdr3_aa: CASSLSGAPNTEAFF; cdr3_nt: TGTGCCAGCAGTTTATCAGGGGCCCCGAACACTGAAGCTTTCTTT
v_call: TRBV18; j_call: TRBJ1-3; clone_size: -; d_call: TRBD1; cdr3_aa: CASSPRGTGIIDTIYF; cdr3_nt: TGTGCCAGCTCACCACGGGGGACAGGGATCATCGACACCATATATTTT
v_call: TRBV9; j_call: TRBJ2-2; clone_size: -; d_call: -; cdr3_aa: CASSVVGRGTGELFF; cdr3_nt: TGTGCCAGCAGCGTAGTCGGACGGGGCACCGGGGAGCTGTTTTTT
v_call: TRBV19; j_call: TRBJ2-1; clone_size: -; d_call: -; cdr3_aa: CASSTDGSSYNEQFF; cdr3_nt: TGTGCCAGTAGTACCGACGGGAGCTCCTACAATGAGCAGTTCTTC
v_call: TRBV5-1; j_call: TRBJ1-2; clone_size: few; d_call: TRBD1; cdr3_aa: CASSVDRGPDYGYTF; cdr3_nt: TGCGCCAGCAGCGTAGACAGGGGTCCGGACTATGGCTACACCTTC
v_call: TRBV6-5; j_call: TRBJ2-5; clone_size: -; d_call: TRBD2; cdr3_aa: CASNLAGGEETQYF; cdr3_nt: TGTGCCAGCAATCTAGCGGGAGGAGAAGAGACCCAGTACTTC
v_call: TRBV6-1; j_call: TRBJ1-1; clone_size: -; d_call: TRBD1; cdr3_aa: CASSDDRVAFGDTEAFF; cdr3_nt: TGTGCCAGCAGTGACGACAGGGTGGCGTTCGGGGACACTGAAGCTTTCTTT
v_call: TRBV30; j_call: TRBJ1-2; clone_size: -; d_call: TRBD1; cdr3_aa: CAWRSTGRIYGYTF; cdr3_nt: TGTGCCTGGAGGTCGACAGGGCGTATCTATGGCTACACCTTC
v_call: TRBV2; j_call: TRBJ2-2; clone_size: -; d_call: -; cdr3_aa: CASSPSQNTGELFF; cdr3_nt: TGTGCCAGCAGCCCTTCACAGAACACCGGGGAGCTGTTTTTT
v_call: TRBV2; j_call: TRBJ1-5; clone_size: -; d_call: -; cdr3_aa: CASSNRVSNQPQHF; cdr3_nt: TGTGCCAGCAGTAACAGGGTTAGCAATCAGCCCCAGCATTTT
v_call: TRBV30; j_call: TRBJ1-4; clone_size: few; d_call: -; cdr3_aa: CAWRRGAQEKLFF; cdr3_nt: TGTGCCTGGAGACGGGGGGCGCAGGAAAAACTGTTTTTT
v_call: TRBV7-9; j_call: TRBJ1-4; clone_size: -; d_call: TRBD1; cdr3_aa: CASSLGFGTVGKLFF; cdr3_nt: TGTGCCAGCAGCTTAGGATTCGGGACAGTAGGAAAACTGTTTTTT
v_call: TRBV2; j_call: TRBJ1-2; clone_size: -; d_call: TRBD1; cdr3_aa: CASSEALGDRDGYTF; cdr3_nt: TGTGCCAGCAGTGAAGCGCTAGGGGACAGGGACGGCTACACCTTC
v_call: TRBV7-9; j_call: TRBJ1-4; clone_size: -; d_call: TRBD1; cdr3_aa: CASSPDRGPYEKLFF; cdr3_nt: TGTGCCAGCAGCCCGGACAGGGGGCCGTATGAAAAACTGTTTTTT
v_call: TRBV4-1; j_call: TRBJ2-1; clone_size: -; d_call: TRBD2; cdr3_aa: CASSQGTSVDEQFF; cdr3_nt: TGCGCCAGCAGCCAGGGGACTAGCGTGGACGAGCAGTTCTTC
v_call: TRBV30; j_call: TRBJ1-2; clone_size: -; d_call: -; cdr3_aa: CACATRTVPYGYTF; cdr3_nt: TGTGCCTGTGCTACCCGGACAGTCCCCTATGGCTACACCTTC
v_call: TRBV11-2; j_call: TRBJ1-1; clone_size: -; d_call: TRBD1; cdr3_aa: CASRFRDRMNTEAFF; cdr3_nt: TGTGCCAGCAGGTTCCGGGACAGGATGAACACTGAAGCTTTCTTT
v_call: TRBV4-1; j_call: TRBJ2-1; clone_size: -; d_call: -; cdr3_aa: CASSQAFSLAFNEQFF; cdr3_nt: TGCGCCAGCAGCCAAGCGTTTTCACTAGCATTCAATGAGCAGTTCTTC
v_call: TRBV5-1; j_call: TRBJ2-1; clone_size: -; d_call: -; cdr3_aa: CASSTLVGYNEQFF; cdr3_nt: TGCGCCAGCAGCACACTAGTTGGGTACAATGAGCAGTTCTTC
v_call: TRBV29-1; j_call: TRBJ2-4; clone_size: -; d_call: TRBD1; cdr3_aa: CSVRPGQKNIQYF; cdr3_nt: TGCAGCGTGAGGCCGGGACAGAAAAACATTCAGTACTTC
v_call: TRBV4-1; j_call: TRBJ1-4; clone_size: -; d_call: TRBD1; cdr3_aa: CASSQGGQTNEKLFF; cdr3_nt: TGCGCCAGCAGCCAAGGGGGACAGACTAATGAAAAACTGTTTTTT
v_call: TRBV2; j_call: TRBJ1-1; clone_size: -; d_call: -; cdr3_aa: CASSLGVTVGTEAFF; cdr3_nt: TGTGCCAGCAGTCTCGGGGTGACCGTCGGCACTGAAGCTTTCTTT
v_call: TRBV18; j_call: TRBJ2-7; clone_size: -; d_call: -; cdr3_aa: CASSPLENYEQYF; cdr3_nt: TGTGCCAGCTCACCACTGGAGAACTACGAGCAGTACTTC
v_call: TRBV6-6; j_call: TRBJ1-2; clone_size: few; d_call: TRBD1; cdr3_aa: CASSPTGGSYGYTF; cdr3_nt: TGTGCCAGCAGTCCGACAGGGGGCAGCTATGGCTACACCTTC
v_call: TRBV4-2; j_call: TRBJ1-1; clone_size: few; d_call: -; cdr3_aa: CASDTIDRGVATEAFF; cdr3_nt: TGTGCCAGCGATACCATCGACCGGGGAGTGGCCACTGAAGCTTTCTTT
v_call: TRBV7-6; j_call: TRBJ2-7; clone_size: -; d_call: TRBD2; cdr3_aa: CASSLLGGTSSEQYF; cdr3_nt: TGTGCCAGCAGCTTACTAGGCGGGACTAGTTCCGAGCAGTACTTC